These T cell receptor beta chains were read from a single sample in a study of OX40 agonist ivuxolimab in advanced cancers. Libraries were prepared by immunoSEQ multiplex PCR; TCRdb keeps only in-frame clonotypes and omits some of them. The top ten clones hold around 0.64% of a sample with about 110,000 clones, less than 95% of them seen once. Specimen: CD4+ or CD8+ T cells sorted from blood, collected in a trial of the OX40 agonist ivuxolimab. These receptors were collected from an adult with an advanced solid tumor such as melanoma, head and neck, liver or kidney cancer. CDR3s include the opening cysteine and the closing phenylalanine or tryptophan. The D gene is left open where the match is weak. Not every row has a clone size; where given, it reads once, few, many or a size class.

D gene	clone size	V gene	J gene	CDR3 DNA	CDR3 protein
TRBD1	-	TRBV19	TRBJ1-1	TGTGCCAGTAGTATAGACAGGGGGCGGCGGACTGAAGCTTTCTTT	CASSIDRGRRTEAFF
-	once	TRBV20-1	TRBJ2-5	TGCAGTGCTCTACGCCAAGAGACCCAGTACTTC	CSALRQETQYF
TRBD1	-	TRBV6-1	TRBJ2-7	TGTGCCAGCAGTGAAGCCGGGACAGACTACGAGCAGTACTTC	CASSEAGTDYEQYF
-	-	TRBV11-2	TRBJ1-6	TGTGCCAGCAGCTTGACCGGATCCAATTCACCCCTCCACTTT	CASSLTGSNSPLHF
-	-	TRBV12-2	TRBJ2-7	TGTGCAAGTCGCCGACTTCACAGGGGTTGCTACGAGCAGTACTTC	CASRRLHRGCYEQYF
-	-	TRBV6-5	TRBJ1-1	TGTGCCAGCAGGGCTCGCGGCACTGAAGCTTTCTTT	CASRARGTEAFF
-	-	TRBV6-5	TRBJ1-4	TGTGCCAGCAGTTACCCCCGGGACAAGAGAAAACTGTTTTTT	CASSYPRDKRKLFF
-	-	TRBV5-1	TRBJ2-5	TGCGCCAGCAGCTTGCAGGGGGAGACCCAGTACTTC	CASSLQGETQYF
TRBD1	-	TRBV7-9	TRBJ1-5	TGTGCCAGCAGCGTGCGGGACAGTGTGAATCAGCCCCAGCATTTT	CASSVRDSVNQPQHF
-	-	TRBV4-1	TRBJ2-3	TGCGCCAGCAGCCAAGAGGATATCCGCACAGATACGCAGTATTTT	CASSQEDIRTDTQYF
TRBD2	-	TRBV5-1	TRBJ2-5	TGCGCCAGCAGCCCCTTTCCTAGCGGTGGGGAGACCCAGTACTTC	CASSPFPSGGETQYF
-	-	TRBV9	TRBJ2-1	TGTGCCAGCAGCGAAATCGGGAGCTCCTACAATGAGCAGTTCTTC	CASSEIGSSYNEQFF
TRBD1	few	TRBV7-8	TRBJ2-7	TGTGCCAGCAGCCGGACCTCGGGACAGGGGCCTAGGAGCTCCTACGAGCAGTACTTC	CASSRTSGQGPRSSYEQYF
TRBD2	-	TRBV30	TRBJ2-1	TGTGCCTGGAGTGTACGGCTAGCGGGGGCTTTGATCTCCTACAATGAGCAGTTCTTC	CAWSVRLAGALISYNEQFF
-	-	TRBV10-2	TRBJ2-7	TGCGCCAGCATTTCTACGGGACTTGCGGACACCTACGAGCAGTACTTC	CASISTGLADTYEQYF
-	-	TRBV7-7	TRBJ2-5	TGTGCTAGCAGCCCTGCGAGGGGAAGACAAGAGACCCAGTACTTC	CASSPARGRQETQYF
-	-	TRBV7-2	TRBJ2-2	TGTGCCAGCAGCTCACCCGCAAGCACCGGGGAGCTGTTTTTT	CASSSPASTGELFF
TRBD1	-	TRBV30	TRBJ1-5	TGTGCCTGGGCTGAGGGGGCCCAGCCCCAGCATTTT	CAWAEGAQPQHF
-	-	TRBV6-1	TRBJ1-1	TGTGCCAGCAGTGAACTGGGGGTGAACACTGAAGCTTTCTTT	CASSELGVNTEAFF
TRBD1	-	TRBV6-1	TRBJ1-5	TGTGCCAGCAGTGCGGAAAGGTCCCGGGACAGGTCCCCCCAGCATTTT	CASSAERSRDRSPQHF
TRBD1	-	TRBV19	TRBJ1-2	TGTGCCAGTAGTATACTTGGAGGACAGGGTGGCTACACCTTC	CASSILGGQGGYTF
-	-	TRBV19	TRBJ1-3	TGTGCCAGTATGCCACGGGGGTCCGGAAACACCATATATTTT	CASMPRGSGNTIYF
TRBD2	-	TRBV5-1	TRBJ2-3	TGCGCCAGCTCTAGCGGGAGCGTGCCAGATACGCAGTATTTT	CASSSGSVPDTQYF
-	few	TRBV6-1	TRBJ1-5	TGTGCCAGCAGCCCAGGACTGGTTCAGCCCCAGCATTTT	CASSPGLVQPQHF
TRBD1	-	TRBV7-9	TRBJ1-6	TGTGCCAGCAGCTCCTCCTCTACCGGGACAGGGAATTCACCCCTCCACTTT	CASSSSSTGTGNSPLHF
-	-	TRBV7-3	TRBJ1-2	TGTGCCAGCAGCGTCGGGACAAAACGGTATGGCTACACCTTC	CASSVGTKRYGYTF
-	once	TRBV6-6	TRBJ1-2	TGTGCCAGCAGACCCCCCAGGGATAGGAACTATGGCTACACCTTC	CASRPPRDRNYGYTF
-	-	TRBV6-1	TRBJ2-2	TGTGCCAGCAGTGTCAGCAGGGAGTCCGGGGAGCTGTTTTTT	CASSVSRESGELFF
TRBD1	-	TRBV5-4	TRBJ2-5	TGTGCCAGCAGCATTACAGGACAGGGGAGGGTCCAGGAGACCCAGTACTTC	CASSITGQGRVQETQYF
-	few	TRBV18	TRBJ2-7	TGTGCCAGCTCGACCTCCTACGAGCAGTACTTC	CASSTSYEQYF
TRBD2	-	TRBV5-1	TRBJ2-1	TGCGCCAGCAGCAAGGGACTAGCGGCGGACAATGAGCAGTTCTTC	CASSKGLAADNEQFF
TRBD2	-	TRBV5-1	TRBJ2-3	TGCGCCAGCAGCTTGTACGGGGGGACCGACACAGATACGCAGTATTTT	CASSLYGGTDTDTQYF
-	once	TRBV5-6	TRBJ1-5	TGTGCCAGCAGCTTGGGCGGGGGAATCGGTCAGCCCCAGCATTTT	CASSLGGGIGQPQHF
-	-	TRBV5-6	TRBJ2-7	TGTGCCAGCACTCCATGGGGCAGAATCTACGAGCAGTACTTC	CASTPWGRIYEQYF
-	-	TRBV7-9	TRBJ2-7	TGTGCCAGCAGCTTAGATCTCTCCTACGAGCAGTACTTC	CASSLDLSYEQYF
TRBD2	-	TRBV9	TRBJ2-1	TGTGCCAGCAGCCTCACTAGGGGCGGGGGCTACAATGAGCAGTTCTTC	CASSLTRGGGYNEQFF
TRBD1	-	TRBV18	TRBJ1-6	TGTGCCAGCTCACCAGGGACAGGGAAAACCCTCCACTTT	CASSPGTGKTLHF
-	once	TRBV5-5	TRBJ2-6	TGTGCCAGCAGCTTCGGATCCGGGGCCAACGTCCTGACTTTC	CASSFGSGANVLTF
TRBD1	few	TRBV5-1	TRBJ2-7	TGCGCCAGCAGCTTGCCGGGACAGGGAGGCGAGCAGTACTTC	CASSLPGQGGEQYF
-	-	TRBV30	TRBJ2-7	TGTGCCTGGCCGAGAAAACCCCGGCGGGCCGAGCAGTACTTC	CAWPRKPRRAEQYF
TRBD2	-	TRBV6-5	TRBJ2-5	TGTGCCAGCAGCCCCGCCGGGACTAGGAAGACCCAGTACTTC	CASSPAGTRKTQYF
-	once	TRBV6-1	TRBJ1-5	TGTGCCAGCAGTGTACCAGGGTCCCATAGCAATCAGCCCCAGCATTTT	CASSVPGSHSNQPQHF
-	-	TRBV19	TRBJ1-1	TGTGCCAGTAGTTTACTTTCAACGGGTGGGAACACTGAAGCTTTCTTT	CASSLLSTGGNTEAFF
-	-	TRBV7-2	TRBJ2-7	TGTGCCAGCAGCTGGGGACACCTCTCCTACGAGCAGTACTTC	CASSWGHLSYEQYF
-	-	TRBV5-1	TRBJ1-4	TGCGCCAGCAGCTTGGGAGGGACAAATGAAAAACTGTTTTTT	CASSLGGTNEKLFF
-	-	TRBV14	TRBJ1-5	TGTGCCAGCAGCAATACAGGGTCCGGAAATCAGCCCCAGCATTTT	CASSNTGSGNQPQHF
TRBD2	-	TRBV5-8	TRBJ2-3	TGTGCCAGCAGCTTGGGAACGGGGGGGCCCAGGAATACGCAGTATTTT	CASSLGTGGPRNTQYF
TRBD2	-	TRBV5-1	TRBJ2-7	TGCGCCAGCAGCTTGGAGTCTAGCGGGAGCCACGAGCAGTACTTC	CASSLESSGSHEQYF
-	-	TRBV30	TRBJ1-3	TGTGCCTGGAGTGTACGGGCAGGCCTCTCTGGAAACACCATATATTTT	CAWSVRAGLSGNTIYF
-	-	TRBV27	TRBJ2-2	TGTGCCACCCGACAGCTTATACTCGGGGAGCTGTTTTTT	CATRQLILGELFF
-	-	TRBV4-2	TRBJ1-2	TGTGCCAGCAGCCAAGCCCGGACAGAAAACTATGGCTACACCTTC	CASSQARTENYGYTF
TRBD2	-	TRBV2	TRBJ2-5	TGTGCCAGCAGTGAAGCCCTAGCGGGAGGAACGGAGACCCAGTACTTC	CASSEALAGGTETQYF
TRBD2	few	TRBV19	TRBJ2-1	TGTGCCAGTAGTATGTGGGCTAGCGGATCCTACAATGAGCAGTTCTTC	CASSMWASGSYNEQFF
-	-	TRBV6-1	TRBJ1-2	TGTGCCAGCAGTGACCCGTATGGCTACACCTTC	CASSDPYGYTF
-	-	TRBV10-3	TRBJ1-1	TGTGCCATCAGTGAGAGGGCAGGGGATGGGGGCACTGAAGCTTTCTTT	CAISERAGDGGTEAFF
-	-	TRBV4-2	TRBJ1-6	TGTGCCAGCAGCCAAGGGGCTGGACGTAATTCACCCCTCCACTTT	CASSQGAGRNSPLHF
TRBD2	-	TRBV30	TRBJ2-7	TGTGCCTGGAGTAGCGGGAGGACCTACGAGCAGTACTTC	CAWSSGRTYEQYF
-	-	TRBV2	TRBJ1-4	TGTGCCAGCAGTTCTTCAGGGTTAACTAATGAAAAACTGTTTTTT	CASSSSGLTNEKLFF
-	-	TRBV5-4	TRBJ2-5	TGTGCCAGCAGCTTACAAGGTAGAGAGACCCAGTACTTC	CASSLQGRETQYF
-	-	TRBV18	TRBJ1-1	TGTGCCAGCTCAATAAGAAGGGAGGCGGCCACTGAAGCTTTCTTT	CASSIRREAATEAFF